The clone carrying this TCR beta chain qualifies as medium-sized (0.01 to 0.1%). The antigen remains unidentified. The data were obtained in a study of human T cells and chemical hapten exposure. Study-level background: The cohort included alopecia areata under or over 50% scalp, totalis and universalis. TCR yields per sample varied mostly from small pooled library volume differences.

Overall study results and limits: Expanded TCRs grouped into significantly more large CDR3 similarity clusters than controls produced.

Time point meaning: patch test 2, 6 weeks after DPC sensitization. Treatment noted: therapeutic diphenylcyclopropenone sensitization with weekly scalp DPC. Donors were 18 to 70-year-old alopecia patients suitable for DPC. TCRdb itself ran the RACE reads through MiXCR, one entry per CDR3 protein. The repertoire holds about 40,000 distinct CDR3 sequences, over 3% seen once, with roughly 6.6% in the top ten. The CDR3 is 15 amino acids. In germline, CDR1 is ENHRY, CDR2 SYGVKD. Trimming shortened V by 0 bases and J by 0 bases, and 8 bases separated the two germline ends. This receptor was identified in a man aged 40-49 years with alopecia areata. Some clones in this sample may be carry-over from other donors' samples. This chain joins TRBV10-3 and TRBJ2-5; unclear D gene. This specimen consisted of whole blood, obtained in connection with sensitization to the hapten diphenylcyclopropenone (DPC). Written as DNA, the CDR3 is TGTGCCATCAGTGAGTCAGGATCGTACCAAGAGACCCAGTACTTC. Protein sequence: CAISESGSYQETQYF.